This T cell receptor (beta chain) was recovered during a study of blood T cell repertoires in COVID-19. Study as a whole: Spain, Italy and the United States supplied samples that represented acute and convalescent COVID-19. Nucleic acid was either cDNA or gDNA, and it came from T cells, B-cell-depleted T cells, or PBMCs.

As originally analysed: Estimation of nucleated cell counts relied on the amplification of reference gene primers. Repertoires were generated with immunoSEQ multiplex PCR, while TCRdb's copy carries only in-frame clones and drops some. V, J and clone size reflect that table, while D and trimming were determined from the DNA. The sample consists of roughly 78,000 clones, around nine tenths of them appearing once. Germline V gene sequence: CDR1 MNHEY, CDR2 SMNVEV (reference sequence). V trimming: 5 bases; J trimming: 1 base; junction bases outside the gene matches: 1. This CDR3 contains 13 residues. Sequencing was carried out using peripheral blood. The receptor was isolated from a woman aged 55 to 70 with acute or convalescent COVID-19. V usage is TRBV27 and J usage is TRBJ1-2; 7 bases line up with TRBD1. In nucleotides, the CDR3 is TGTGCCAGCAGTAACAGGGGTAACTATGGCTACACCTTC. It yields the protein CASSNRGNYGYTF.